This entry describes one TCR beta chain. The data originate from a study of blood T cell repertoires in COVID-19. Study-level background: The United States, Italy and Spain provided the acute and convalescent COVID-19 samples. Sources were T cells, B-cell-depleted T cells, or PBMCs; the material itself was cDNA or gDNA.

In the original analysis: Researchers report that nucleated cell counts were estimated from reference gene primer amplification. Sequencing used immunoSEQ multiplex PCR; TCRdb keeps in-frame clones, though not all of them. The V and J calls and the clone size are those of that table, but D and trimming were determined from the DNA. The sample consists of 170,000 or so clones, roughly 83% of them appearing once. Germline V gives CDR1 MDHEN, CDR2 SYDVKM. The CDR3 contains 15 residues. V was clipped by 7 bases and J by 4 bases; unmatched bases: 10. Source material: peripheral blood. The rearrangement uses TRBV28 and TRBJ2-3, with 8 bases identical to TRBD2. The sequence derives from a human donor in a cohort sampled during active COVID-19. This CDR3 reads CASISGAGAADTQYF. For the CDR3, the DNA is TGTGCCAGCATCTCAGGAGCGGGAGCTGCAGATACGCAGTATTTT.